These 27 T cell receptor beta chains were sequenced from one sample in a study of T cells in Graves' hyperthyroidism and ophthalmopathy. TCR beta CDR3 regions were amplified from RNA. A first-round RT-PCR of the TCR CDR3 used the HTBI primer set. TCRdb re-called the multiplex PCR reads with MiXCR, one entry per CDR3 protein. The repertoire holds 530,000 or so distinct CDR3 sequences, with 17% as singletons. Input material: blood. These TCRs come from a woman aged 18-35 years with Graves' ophthalmopathy.

This chain connects TRBV12-3 or TRBV12-4 to TRBJ2-3; D assignment may be TRBD1 or TRBD2 (7 bases each). The V and J ends lost 5 bases and 6 bases respectively, with 21 bases between them. CDR3 length: 16 residues. The CDR3 DNA reads TGTGCCAGCAGTCCTCAGGGGGAGCTGCGGGGGGATACGCAGTATTTT. It encodes CASSPQGELRGDTQYF.

The genes are TRBV28 and TRBJ1-1; D gene unclear. CDR1 is MDHEN and CDR2 is SYDVKM in the germline V gene. This CDR3 spans 16 amino acids. Deletions cut 3 bases from V and 2 bases from J, with 16 bases between. In DNA, the CDR3 is TGTGCCAGCAGTTTTCGGGGAAGGAGTATCAACACTGAAGCTTTCTTT. Its protein product is CASSFRGRSINTEAFF.

A note on this clonotype: This may arise from a read error, as a much more abundant clone is one base away. The chain combines TRBV6-9 with TRBJ2-7, with 8 bases fitting TRBD2. V shed 3 bases, J shed 2 bases, and the junction held 3 bases outside the gene matches. Per the germline V gene, CDR1 is MNHGY and CDR2 is SVAAGI. This CDR3 comprises 14 residues. This CDR3 is CASSYRGGAYEQYF. The CDR3 DNA is TGTGCCAGCAGTTACCGGGGGGGGGCCTACGAGCAGTACTTC.

This clonotype was counted many times. This chain connects TRBV27 to TRBJ2-1; D possibly corresponds to TRBD2 (6 bases). This CDR3 is 15 amino acids long. The germline CDR1 and CDR2 sequences are MNHEY and SMNVEV (reference sequence). Trimming took 3 bases from V and 6 from J, leaving 15 bases between them. CDR3 nucleotide sequence: TGTGCCAGCAGTTTCCGCAGGGAGGAGGGCAATGAGCAGTTCTTC. The encoded protein is CASSFRREEGNEQFF.

The rearrangement joins TRBV9 to TRBJ1-3; D remains unclear. The CDR3 is 15 amino acids. The germline V gene encodes CDR1 SGDLS and CDR2 YYNGEE. V was shortened by 0 bases and J by 0 bases, with 7 bases between the two germline ends. CDR3: CASSVDSYSGNTIYF. The CDR3, as DNA: TGTGCCAGCAGCGTAGACTCATACTCTGGAAACACCATATATTTT.

This clonotype was seen ten or more times. J is TRBJ2-1 and V is TRBV12-3 or TRBV12-4, with D tentatively TRBD1 or TRBD2 (5 bases each). The V and J ends lost 1 base and 12 bases respectively, with 10 bases between them. This CDR3 spans 12 amino acids. The chain's CDR3 is CASSLEGRGQFF. CDR3 DNA: TGTGCCAGCAGTTTAGAGGGGAGAGGGCAGTTCTTC.

In its sample, this clonotype was seen many times. The chain uses TRBV20-1 and TRBJ1-2; D is unresolved. The germline V and J ends were trimmed by 8 bases and 0 bases, with 13 bases remaining between them. The CDR3 length is 13 residues. Germline V gives CDR1 DFQATT, CDR2 SNEGSKA (reference sequence). CDR3 sequence (DNA): TGCAGTAAGGCGGACGGCTCTAACTATGGCTACACCTTC. Amino acids: CSKADGSNYGYTF.

V and J are TRBV29-1 and TRBJ1-1, with 9 bases aligning to TRBD1. The CDR3 length is 14 residues. V shed 3 bases and J 4 bases; nucleotides not matched to a gene: 6. Germline CDR1 is SQVTM and CDR2 is ANQGSEA. CDR3 sequence: CSVDAPDRGTEAFF. The CDR3 DNA reads as TGCAGCGTTGATGCTCCGGACAGGGGCACTGAAGCTTTCTTT.

This clonotype appeared a few times. J is TRBJ1-1 and V is TRBV12-5; possible D gene TRBD1, 5 bases. The V gene's germline CDR1 is LGHNT and CDR2 FRNRAP. This CDR3 contains 21 residues. V lost 0 bases and J 0 bases, leaving 26 bases between the germline ends. The CDR3 sequence: CASGLVRGRGSLQDMNTEAFF. The CDR3 coding sequence is TGTGCTAGTGGTTTGGTACGGGGAAGGGGATCCCTTCAAGATATGAACACTGAAGCTTTCTTT.

This clonotype has at least ten counts. This chain uses TRBV11-1 with TRBJ2-7; D remains unclear. Trimming took 2 bases from V and 2 from J, leaving 7 bases between them. CDR3 length: 13 residues. Germline loops: CDR1 SGHAT, CDR2 FQDESV (reference sequence). The CDR3 protein is CASSLNEAYEQYF. In DNA, the CDR3 is TGTGCCAGCAGCTTAAACGAGGCCTACGAGCAGTACTTC.

This chain links TRBV5-1 with TRBJ2-2, with D possibly matching TRBD1 (6 bases). The CDR3 is made up of 14 amino acids. Germline loops: CDR1 SGHRS, CDR2 YFSETQ. V lost 2 bases to trimming and J lost 6 bases, with 11 bases between them. The CDR3 is CASSFTGSAGELFF. CDR3 DNA sequence: TGCGCCAGCAGCTTCACAGGGTCGGCCGGGGAGCTGTTTTTT.

This clonotype was counted many times. The J gene is TRBJ1-1, the V gene TRBV5-1; D unclear. Germline V lookup: CDR1 SGHRS, CDR2 YFSETQ. The CDR3 loop spans 14 amino acids. V was shortened by 6 bases and J by 1 base, with 13 bases between the two germline ends. CDR3 bases: TGCGCCAGCACCCTGGGAGCGGCGAACACTGAAGCTTTCTTT. Encoded protein: CASTLGAANTEAFF. The entire variable domain, with the rest obtained from reference TRBV5-1 and TRBJ1-1, is as follows: KAGVTQTPRYLIKTRGQQVTLSCSPISGHRSVSWYQQTPGQGLQFLFEYFSETQRNKGNFPGRFSGRQFSNSRSEMNVSTLELGDSALYLCASTLGAANTEAFFGQGTRLTVV.

This clonotype was seen repeatedly, ten times or more. The chain uses TRBV6-1 and TRBJ1-6, with a weak D call TRBD1 (5 bases). Germline V gene lookup returns CDR1 MNHNS and CDR2 SASEGT. The CDR3 runs to 13 residues. The V end was cut by 5 bases, the J end by 5 bases, with 7 bases between. CDR3 coding DNA: TGTGCCAGCAGTTGGGGGGATAATTCACCCCTCCACTTT. It encodes CASSWGDNSPLHF.

The genes are TRBV10-3 and TRBJ2-2, with 8 positions matching TRBD2. The CDR3 length is 13 residues. The ends lost 7 bases at V and 6 bases at J; junction bases unmatched: 4. The V gene's germline CDR1 is ENHRY and CDR2 SYGVKD. CDR3 loop: CAITSGSAGELFF. Written as DNA, the CDR3 is TGTGCCATCACCAGCGGGAGTGCCGGGGAGCTGTTTTTT.

The chain employs TRBV20-1 and TRBJ2-5; 12 bases agree with TRBD2. Germline assignment: CDR1 DFQATT and CDR2 SNEGSKA (reference sequence). The CDR3 runs to 17 residues. The J segment lost 5 bases and the V segment lost 5 bases, leaving 15 bases of the junction unmatched. The CDR3, as DNA: TGCAGTGCTCTGACTAGCGGGAGTGGTCTCGGCTTGGAGACCCAGTACTTC. It codes for CSALTSGSGLGLETQYF.

This clonotype was detected many times. V gene TRBV27 combines with J gene TRBJ1-1; TRBD1 matches at 12 bases. The germline CDR1 and CDR2 sequences are MNHEY and SMNVEV (reference sequence). The CDR3 sequence is 14 residues long. The J segment lost 11 bases and the V segment lost 2 bases, leaving 6 bases of the junction unmatched. CDR3 protein: CASSLVGQGAGAFF. CDR3 DNA: TGTGCCAGCAGTTTAGTGGGACAGGGGGCAGGGGCTTTCTTT.

This chain joins TRBV19 and TRBJ1-2; tentative D call: TRBD1 (5 bases). Germline loops: CDR1 LNHDA, CDR2 SQIVND (reference sequence). The CDR3 totals 17 residues. V was shortened by 8 bases and J by 1 base, with 23 bases between the two germline ends. CDR3 residues: CASGDWTSPFNNYGYTF. In DNA, the CDR3 is TGTGCCAGTGGGGATTGGACAAGTCCCTTTAATAACTATGGCTACACCTTC.

This clonotype was found many times. CDR3: CATTPERGDYEQYF. The CDR3 nucleotides read TGTGCCACCACTCCCGAGCGGGGGGACTACGAGCAGTACTTC. The chain has TRBV2 and TRBJ2-7, with 9 nucleotides matching TRBD2. Germline lookup yields CDR1 SNHLY and CDR2 FYNNEI. Trimming at V came to 10 bases and at J to 3 bases, leaving 10 bases not matched to a gene. The CDR3 length is 14 residues.

The chain uses TRBV24-1 and TRBJ1-5; no clear D. The V gene's germline CDR1 is KGHDR and CDR2 SFDVKD. V was cut by 7 bases and J by 1 base, with 7 bases left in between. This CDR3 is built from 13 residues. CDR3 residues: CATSVESNQPQHF. As DNA, the CDR3 is TGTGCCACCAGCGTGGAAAGCAATCAGCCCCAGCATTTT.

This clonotype was counted between two and nine times. This chain uses TRBV18 with TRBJ1-2; tentative D call: TRBD1 (5 bases). There are 15 residues in the CDR3. The germline V gene has CDR1 KGHSH and CDR2 LQKENI. Trimming pared 0 bases from V and 3 bases from J, leaving 11 bases between. In DNA, the CDR3 is TGTGCCAGCTCACCACCATCTAAACAGGACTATGGCTACACCTTC. Translation gives CASSPPSKQDYGYTF.

This clonotype was seen at least ten times. The rearrangement uses TRBV28 and TRBJ1-5; D is ambiguous. V dropped 6 bases and J dropped 3 bases, with 3 bases sitting between them. The germline V gene encodes CDR1 MDHEN and CDR2 SYDVKM. This CDR3 spans 11 amino acids. In nucleotides, the CDR3 is TGTGCCAGCAGCAACAATCAGCCCCAGCATTTT. This sequence encodes CASSNNQPQHF.

This clonotype was detected ten times or more. The chain employs TRBV7-9 and TRBJ2-1; the D call may be TRBD1 or TRBD2 (5 bases each). The length of the CDR3 is 15 residues. Germline lookup yields CDR1 SEHNR and CDR2 FQNEAQ (reference sequence). Trimming left V 0 bases short and J 6 bases short, with 12 bases between. CDR3 residues: CASSLAGRMVNEQFF. The CDR3 nucleotides are TGTGCCAGCAGCTTAGCGGGACGGATGGTCAATGAGCAGTTCTTC.

In its sample, this clonotype was seen a few times. The gene calls are TRBV27 and TRBJ2-3, with a possible D match to TRBD2 (6 bases). V was clipped by 4 bases and J by 0 bases, with 11 bases between them. This CDR3 is built from 15 residues. Per germline, CDR1 MNHEY and CDR2 SMNVEV (reference sequence). CDR3 sequence: CASSYTGDSTDTQYF. CDR3 nucleotides: TGTGCCAGCAGTTATACGGGAGATAGCACAGATACGCAGTATTTT.

In this sample, this clonotype turned up many times. J is TRBJ2-7 and V is TRBV27; 9 bases are shared with TRBD1. The CDR3 loop spans 16 amino acids. Germline values: CDR1 MNHEY, CDR2 SMNVEV (reference sequence). V lost 3 bases to trimming and J lost 4 bases; unmatched junction nucleotides: 10. CDR3: CASSFPDRGPAYEQYF. DNA of the CDR3: TGTGCCAGCAGTTTCCCGGACAGGGGCCCCGCTTACGAGCAGTACTTC.

This clonotype is a singleton in its sample. The CDR3 does not end in the conserved phenylalanine or tryptophan, so this is likely a read error. The CDR3 loop reads CASSWGTVWKNTEAFL. The DNA for the CDR3 is TGTGCCAGCAGTTGGGGGACAGTCTGGAAGAACACTGAAGCTTTCTTA. The chain joins TRBV12-3 or TRBV12-4 to TRBJ1-1, with 7 positions matching TRBD1. V lost 4 bases and J lost 1; bases outside the gene matches: 9. CDR3 length: 16 residues.

The chain joins TRBV12-5 to TRBJ1-1; TRBD1 aligns across 12 bases. CDR1 and CDR2 (germline): LGHNT, FRNRAP. V gave up 6 bases and J gave up 4 bases; unmatched junction bases: 12. There are 17 residues in the CDR3. CDR3 protein: CASGQGQGARRATEAFF. The DNA of the CDR3 is TGTGCTAGTGGCCAGGGACAGGGGGCGCGGAGAGCCACTGAAGCTTTCTTT.

This clonotype was detected ten times or more. V usage is TRBV6-1 and J usage is TRBJ2-7; the D call may be TRBD1 or TRBD2 (5 bases each). From germline, CDR1 is MNHNS and CDR2 SASEGT. The CDR3 covers 12 residues. V shed 4 bases and J shed 3 bases, with 7 bases lying between them. The CDR3 loop is CASSGDLYEQYF. CDR3 sequence (DNA): TGTGCCAGCAGTGGGGACCTCTACGAGCAGTACTTC.